At least ten counts were recorded for the clone carrying this T cell receptor (beta chain). The TCR beta CDR3 regions underwent amplification using RNA transcripts as the source. The primer set for the first-round RT-PCR of the TCR CDR3 was HTBI. TCRdb re-analysed the multiplex PCR reads in MiXCR, keeping a single row per CDR3 protein. The data show around 350,000 distinct CDR3 sequences, over 15% seen once. These data originate in a study of T cells in Graves' hyperthyroidism and ophthalmopathy. V gave up 5 bases and J gave up 0 bases; unmatched junction bases: 4. In germline, CDR1 is LNHDA, CDR2 SQIVND (reference sequence). This CDR3 has 15 amino acids.

Material for sequencing was blood. The chain uses TRBV19 and TRBJ1-1, with 9 bases fitting TRBD1. This clonotype was obtained from a young woman with Graves' hyperthyroidism. The DNA of the CDR3 is TGTGCCAGTAGTCCCGGGACAGGGATGAACACTGAAGCTTTCTTT. This encodes CASSPGTGMNTEAFF. Full variable domain (outside the CDR3, taken from reference TRBV19 and TRBJ1-1): DGGITQSPKYLFRKEGQNVTLSCEQNLNHDAMYWYRQDPGQGLRLIYYSQIVNDFQKGDIAEGYSVSREKKESFPLTVTSAQKNPTAFYLCASSPGTGMNTEAFFGQGTRLTVV.